This T cell receptor (beta chain) was sequenced during a study of breast tumors, draining lymph nodes, adjacent tissues. Study results and caveats: Data only fit, rather than demonstrated, lymph node origin of most tumor T cells. Data fit most tumor T cells coming from lymph node, expanding in tumor.

This clonotype was found a few times. Its antigen is undetermined. A read error is possible here, since a much larger clone lies one base away. MiXCR, applied by TCRdb to the multiplex PCR reads, yields one record per CDR3 protein. The data show 190,000 or so distinct CDR3 sequences, approximately 33% seen once. The CDR3 sequence is 15 residues long. V shed 5 bases and J shed 6 bases, with 20 bases lying between them. Germline values: CDR1 DFQATT, CDR2 SNEGSKA (reference sequence). Breast cancer patients provided tissue from their axillary draining lymph nodes. This receptor was obtained from a female donor with breast cancer. Some clones in this sample may be carry-over from other donors' samples. This chain joins TRBV20-1 and TRBJ1-5, with D possibly matching TRBD1 (6 bases). Sample: axillary lymph node tissue. This CDR3 reads CSALSPGEHTQPQHF. DNA of the CDR3: TGCAGTGCTTTATCTCCAGGGGAACACACTCAGCCCCAGCATTTT.